This T cell receptor (beta chain) is drawn from a study of blood T cell repertoires in COVID-19. Overall study context: The United States, Italy and Spain provided the acute and convalescent COVID-19 samples.

V dropped 0 bases and J dropped 6 bases, with 7 bases sitting between them. Germline lookup yields CDR1 SGHRS and CDR2 YFSETQ. CDR3 length: 12 amino acids. Some clones are missing from TCRdb's copy, which holds only in-frame ones; the method was immunoSEQ multiplex PCR. The repertoire has about 36,000 clones, about 85% of them found once; the top ten carry 13% to 15%. The sequenced sample was peripheral blood. The chain is built from TRBV5-1 and TRBJ2-7, with unresolved D. The origin of this receptor is a human donor in a cohort sampled during active COVID-19. DNA for the CDR3: TGCGCCAGCAGCTTGGACCAGGTCGAGCAGTACTTC. It encodes CASSLDQVEQYF.